This T cell receptor beta chain stems from a study of monozygotic twins with inflammatory bowel disease. General observations from the study: The data offered no way to tell different T cell subtypes apart.

TCRdb reprocessed the 5' RACE reads and stores each CDR3 protein as one record, lacking DNA. The sample data list around 400,000 distinct CDR3 sequences. Worth noting for this clonotype: Its antigen is as yet unknown.

This CDR3 is built from 14 residues. Germline V gives CDR1 ENHRY, CDR2 SYGVKD. The sequence derives from a human donor with ulcerative colitis or Crohn's disease, or a healthy co-twin of an affected twin (not recorded which). What was sequenced was blood. The chain is built from TRBV10-3 and TRBJ1-2; the TCRdb D gene call, TRBD1, has no DNA to confirm it. CDR3 region: CAISEAQGAYGYTF.